This TCR beta chain was profiled in a study of blood T cell repertoires in COVID-19. The wider study: Acute and convalescent COVID-19 specimens originated in the United States, Italy and Spain. PBMCs, B-cell-depleted T cells, or T cells were the source of the cDNA or gDNA that made up the material.

In the authors' methods: Reference gene primer amplification gave estimated nucleated cell counts. TCRdb's copy holds only in-frame clones and misses some; the assay was immunoSEQ multiplex PCR. That table supplies the V and J calls and clone size; D and trimming were determined from the DNA. The table shows 250,000 or so clones, with about four fifths occurring only once. Two negative PCRs, clearance, or symptom resolution were required of recovered Cohort 3 donors. V lost 4 bases and J lost 5, with 11 bases in between. Germline CDR1 and CDR2: SGHAT and FQDESV (reference sequence). The CDR3 is made up of 13 amino acids.

The sample consisted of PBMCs or T cells enriched from blood (not recorded which). The source is a man in his forties or fifties who had recovered from COVID-19. V is TRBV11-1 and J is TRBJ2-5; tentatively, D is TRBD2 (6 bases). Here the CDR3 DNA reads TGTGCCAGCAGCTGGGGGGAGCGGGAGACCCAGTACTTC. It is translated as CASSWGERETQYF. Full variable domain (remainder filled in from reference TRBV11-1 and TRBJ2-5): EAEVAQSPRYKITEKSQAVAFWCDPISGHATLYWYRQILGQGPELLVQFQDESVVDDSQLPKDRFSAERLKGVDSTLKIQPAELGDSAMYLCASSWGERETQYFGPGTRLLVL.